The 32 T cell receptor beta chains listed next were all sequenced from one sample in a study of cytomegalovirus exposure and HLA in healthy donors. The study ran its PCR with 60 Vbeta and 13 Jbeta primers. Clones were sequenced by immunoSEQ multiplex PCR, and TCRdb holds only the in-frame ones, with some missing. The data hold tens of thousands of clones, with 75% to 85% observed a single time. Input material: PBMCs. The receptors were gathered from a male donor in good health and CMV-seronegative.

This sequence joins TRBV9 and TRBJ1-2; D perhaps matches TRBD1 (5 bases). The CDR3 covers 16 residues. Germline CDR1 reads SGDLS; CDR2 reads YYNGEE. V gave up 6 bases and J gave up 0 bases, with 18 bases separating them. The CDR3 coding sequence is TGTGCCAGCACCTTCACTCCGGACAACACTAACTATGGCTACACCTTC. Translation gives CASTFTPDNTNYGYTF.

The V call is TRBV2, the J call TRBJ1-5; TRBD1 agrees at 8 bases. CDR1 and CDR2 (germline): SNHLY, FYNNEI. V dropped 0 bases and J dropped 3; count of bases not matched to a gene: 1. This CDR3 contains 15 residues. The CDR3 region has the DNA TGTGCCAGCAGTGAAGCGGGACAGGTCAATCAGCCCCAGCATTTT. Translated: CASSEAGQVNQPQHF.

The chain has TRBV6-5 and TRBJ2-2; TRBD1 matches at 10 bases. Germline V gene lookup returns CDR1 MNHEY and CDR2 SVGAGI. The CDR3 is 16 amino acids. V gave up 4 bases and J gave up 6 bases; unmatched junction bases: 8. CDR3 DNA sequence: TGTGCCAGCAGTTCGTCGACAGGGGGCGCTTCCGGGGAGCTGTTTTTT. It encodes CASSSSTGGASGELFF.

V is TRBV7-9 and J is TRBJ1-1; D may be TRBD1 (5 bases). Trimming pared 4 bases from V and 4 bases from J, leaving 10 bases between. CDR1 is SEHNR, CDR2 FQNEAQ, per germline (reference sequence). The CDR3 sequence is 13 residues long. The DNA of the CDR3 is TGTGCCAGCAGCTCCTGGGGGGGCACTGAAGCTTTCTTT. Residues: CASSSWGGTEAFF.

The chain is built from TRBV7-6 and TRBJ2-1; a weak D match, TRBD2 (5 bases). Trimming pared 6 bases from V and 9 bases from J, leaving 18 bases between. The CDR3 has 14 amino acids. The germline CDR1 and CDR2 sequences are SGHVS and FNYEAQ. The CDR3: CASSLALDNGEQFF. The CDR3 DNA is TGTGCCAGCAGTCTAGCCTTGGATAACGGTGAGCAGTTCTTC.

V is TRBV4-3 and J is TRBJ2-1; D is uncertain. V dropped 1 base and J dropped 0 bases, with 7 bases sitting between them. The CDR3 has 15 amino acids. Germline CDR1 LGHNA, CDR2 YSLEER. The CDR3 sequence: CASSQGLSSYNEQFF. In nucleotides, the CDR3 is TGCGCCAGCAGCCAAGGATTGAGCTCCTACAATGAGCAGTTCTTC.

The chain uses TRBV7-2 and TRBJ2-7; D is ambiguous. Trimming removed 5 bases from V and 5 bases from J, with 13 bases in between. Germline CDR1 SGHTA, CDR2 FQGNSA. This CDR3 contains 13 residues. The CDR3 DNA reads TGTGCCAGCAGCCATTACAACGAGGACGAGCAGTACTTC. It yields the protein CASSHYNEDEQYF.

V gene TRBV27 combines with J gene TRBJ1-6, with D perhaps matching TRBD1 (5 bases). V was cut by 1 base and J by 16 bases, with 20 bases left in between. The CDR3 extends over 15 amino acids. Germline V lookup: CDR1 MNHEY, CDR2 SMNVEV (reference sequence). CDR3 sequence (DNA): TGTGCCAGCAGTTTATTCGGGGGGGGAGTTATCGAACTCCACTTT. Translating gives CASSLFGGGVIELHF.

This clone has just a few counts. The V and J genes are TRBV19 and TRBJ1-2; TRBD1 agrees at 8 bases. Per germline, CDR1 LNHDA and CDR2 SQIVND (reference sequence). CDR3 size: 14 residues. Trimming removed 1 base from V and 7 bases from J; junction bases left unmatched: 5. The DNA for the CDR3 is TGTGCCAGTAGTATAGGACAGGGGTCGCTTGGCTACACCTTC. It yields the protein CASSIGQGSLGYTF.

V and J are TRBV11-1 and TRBJ1-2; possibly TRBD1 for D (5 bases). The CDR3 extends over 13 amino acids. V was trimmed by 2 bases and J by 10 bases, leaving 14 bases between them. Germline V lookup: CDR1 SGHAT, CDR2 FQDESV (reference sequence). The CDR3 sequence: CASSLSPTDPYTF. For the CDR3, the DNA is TGTGCCAGCAGCTTATCCCCGACAGATCCCTACACCTTC.

This chain connects TRBV5-4 to TRBJ2-5; maybe TRBD1 (5 bases). The J call is doubtful: the DNA matches TRBJ2-7 better. The germline CDR1 and CDR2 sequences are SGHNT and YYREEE (reference sequence). This CDR3 has 14 residues. The CDR3: CASSSTQGLYEQYF. The CDR3 DNA follows: TGTGCCAGCAGCTCCACCCAGGGTTTGTACGAGCAGTACTTC.

The V gene is TRBV5-1, the J gene TRBJ2-3; D may be TRBD1 (5 bases). CDR1 is SGHRS and CDR2 is YFSETQ in the germline V gene. This CDR3 contains 14 residues. V lost 0 bases and J lost 0, with 5 bases in between. The CDR3 region has the DNA TGCGCCAGCAGCTTGGGACAGAGCACAGATACGCAGTATTTT. It encodes CASSLGQSTDTQYF.

V and J are TRBV19 and TRBJ2-3, with 11 bases lining up with TRBD2. The V gene's germline CDR1 is LNHDA and CDR2 SQIVND (reference sequence). With V trimmed by 5 bases and J by 5 bases, 12 bases remained unmatched. CDR3 size: 17 residues. As DNA, the CDR3 is TGTGCCAGTAGTCCTCGAGGTAGCGGGGGGGCTAAAGATACGCAGTATTTT. Its protein product is CASSPRGSGGAKDTQYF.

A few counts support this clone. The genes are TRBV7-6 and TRBJ2-5; TRBD2 agrees at 8 bases. Germline lookup yields CDR1 SGHVS and CDR2 FNYEAQ. The J segment lost 4 bases and the V segment lost 2 bases, leaving 9 bases of the junction unmatched. This CDR3 has 16 amino acids. The CDR3 loop is CASSLFGRGAPETQYF. The CDR3 coding sequence is TGTGCCAGCAGCTTATTTGGGCGGGGGGCACCAGAGACCCAGTACTTC.

This sequence joins TRBV7-2 and TRBJ1-4, with D unclear. The CDR3 runs 12 residues. The germline V and J ends were trimmed by 6 bases and 3 bases, with 5 bases remaining between them. The germline CDR1 and CDR2 sequences are SGHTA and FQGNSA. This CDR3 reads CASSYANEKLFF. The CDR3 DNA is TGTGCCAGCAGTTATGCTAATGAAAAACTGTTTTTT.

This CDR3 reads CASSSSADTQYF. The CDR3 DNA reads TGTGCCAGCAGTAGTTCGGCAGATACGCAGTATTTT. The chain combines TRBV2 with TRBJ2-3; D remains unclear. The ends were cut back, 5 bases at V and 4 bases at J, with 7 bases in the middle. From germline, CDR1 is SNHLY and CDR2 FYNNEI. This CDR3 spans 12 amino acids.

The CDR3 region is CASRLPDRGPKRSNQPQHF. The DNA of the CDR3 is TGTGCAAGTCGCTTACCCGACAGGGGGCCTAAAAGGAGCAATCAGCCCCAGCATTTT. This sequence joins TRBV12-2 and TRBJ1-5; no DNA check was done on the table's D call, TRBD1. TRBV12-2 is a pseudogene segment. The CDR3 has 19 residues.

The rearrangement links TRBV9 to TRBJ1-1; tentatively, D is TRBD1 (6 bases). The germline CDR1 and CDR2 sequences are SGDLS and YYNGEE. This CDR3 has 15 residues. V was trimmed by 0 bases and J by 2 bases, leaving 11 bases between them. CDR3 nucleotides: TGTGCCAGCAGCGTAGTGGACAGCGGAAACACTGAAGCTTTCTTT. It is translated as CASSVVDSGNTEAFF.

V usage is TRBV5-4 and J usage is TRBJ2-1, with 8 bases lining up with TRBD2. Losses at the gene ends were 1 base for V and 8 bases for J; bases not matched to a gene: 8. This CDR3 contains 15 residues. Germline V lookup: CDR1 SGHNT, CDR2 YYREEE (reference sequence). The CDR3 bases are TGTGCCAGCAGCTTGATCGGGGGGGGACGCTATGAGCAGTTCTTC. It encodes CASSLIGGGRYEQFF.

This clone has a handful of counts. A clone one base away is much larger, so this may be a read error. This chain connects TRBV4-1 to TRBJ2-7; 7 bases line up with TRBD1. The CDR3 length is 18 residues. The germline gives CDR1 MGHRA, CDR2 YSYEKL. With V trimmed by 3 bases and J by 2 bases, 16 bases remained unmatched. The CDR3, as DNA: TGCGCCAGCAGCCAGAGCCGGGACGGATGGGACAGAGCCTACGAGCAGTACTTC. Its translation is CASSQSRDGWDRAYEQYF.

The rearrangement uses TRBV4-2 and TRBJ1-1; 10 nucleotides match TRBD1. V lost 4 bases, J lost 0 bases, and 5 bases stayed unmatched. The germline gives CDR1 LGHNA, CDR2 YNFKEQ. This CDR3 spans 16 amino acids. CDR3 loop: CASSLGTGVMNTEAFF. The DNA of the CDR3 is TGTGCCAGCAGCCTAGGGACAGGGGTCATGAACACTGAAGCTTTCTTT.

This clone was counted only a few times. This chain connects TRBV25-1 to TRBJ2-7; 9 bases align to TRBD1. The CDR3 contains 14 residues. CDR1 and CDR2 from the germline V gene are MGHDK and SYGVNS. J gave up 4 bases and V 6 bases, and 7 bases lay outside the gene matches. CDR3 amino acids: CASSRDRAPYEQYF. For the CDR3, the DNA is TGTGCCAGCAGCCGGGACAGGGCACCGTACGAGCAGTACTTC.

CDR3 sequence reads: CASSHINTATGELFF. DNA of the CDR3: TGCGCCAGCAGCCACATCAATACAGCCACCGGGGAGCTGTTTTTT. The genes are TRBV4-3 and TRBJ2-2; unclear D gene. V was clipped by 3 bases and J by 4 bases, with 12 bases between them. This CDR3 is built from 15 residues. Germline V CDR1 and CDR2: LGHNA, YSLEER.

This clone appeared a single time. The chain couples TRBV9 to TRBJ1-1; weak D call: TRBD1 (6 bases). CDR3 size: 15 residues. V lost 4 bases and J lost 1, with 14 bases in between. From germline, CDR1 is SGDLS and CDR2 YYNGEE. The chain's CDR3 is CASSMSTGPNTEAFF. The CDR3 DNA sequence: TGTGCCAGCAGCATGTCGACAGGCCCGAACACTGAAGCTTTCTTT.

This clone was picked up a small number of times. This chain uses TRBV5-4 with TRBJ2-4, with 14 nucleotides matching TRBD2. CDR1 SGHNT and CDR2 YYREEE come from the germline V gene (reference sequence). CDR3 length: 16 amino acids. With V trimmed by 4 bases and J by 4 bases, 4 bases remained unmatched. The CDR3, as DNA: TGTGCCAGCAGCCTCCGGACTAGCGGGGGGAAAAACATTCAGTACTTC. Translated, it gives CASSLRTSGGKNIQYF.

The chain uses TRBV2 and TRBJ2-2; 8 bases agree with TRBD1. CDR1 and CDR2 (germline): SNHLY, FYNNEI. V was clipped by 7 bases and J by 5 bases; unmatched bases: 3. The CDR3 has 13 amino acids. The CDR3, as DNA: TGTGCCAGCAAGACAGGGGAGACCGGGGAGCTGTTTTTT. Protein: CASKTGETGELFF.

Concerning this clone itself: Mismatch with germline at one junction end may stem from a read error. The chain couples TRBV7-7 to TRBJ1-2; 11 bases are a match to TRBD1. CDR1 SSHAT and CDR2 FNYEAQ come from the germline V gene (reference sequence). This CDR3 contains 13 residues. CDR3 amino acids: CASSLGQGEGYTF. The CDR3 coding sequence is TGTGCTAGCAGCTTGGGACAGGGGGAGGGCTACACCTTC.

This clone was seen only a few times. The gene calls are TRBV10-1 and TRBJ2-1; D unclear. The CDR3 has 16 residues. Germline V gene lookup returns CDR1 WNHNN and CDR2 SYGVQD (reference sequence). V was clipped by 7 bases and J by 3 bases, with 19 bases between them. In nucleotides, the CDR3 is TGCGCCAGCATTAAGCCCATACTGGCGGACTACAATGAGCAGTTCTTC. Translation: CASIKPILADYNEQFF.

This clone appeared a single time. The chain recombines TRBV10-3 with TRBJ2-1, with D hard to call. This CDR3 has 14 residues. V lost 3 bases, J lost 3 bases, and 9 bases lay in between. CDR1 ENHRY and CDR2 SYGVKD come from the germline V gene. The CDR3 DNA reads TGTGCCATCAGTGAAGAGCCATTCTACAATGAGCAGTTCTTC. Amino acid sequence: CAISEEPFYNEQFF.

The chain recombines TRBV5-1 with TRBJ1-3; weak D call: TRBD1 (5 bases). Germline-derived CDR1 and CDR2 are SGHRS and YFSETQ. The length of the CDR3 is 14 residues. V was clipped by 4 bases and J by 7 bases, with 15 bases between them. CDR3 sequence: CASSTLGVQNTIYF. The CDR3, as DNA: TGCGCCAGCAGCACCTTAGGGGTTCAGAACACCATATATTTT.

The CDR3 is CASSLRQGSNSPLHF. The CDR3 DNA sequence: TGTGCCAGCAGCTTACGACAGGGAAGCAATTCACCCCTCCACTTT. The V and J genes are TRBV7-2 and TRBJ1-6; 7 nucleotides align to TRBD1. The CDR3 loop spans 15 amino acids. V shed 2 bases and J 7 bases; nucleotides not matched to a gene: 5. The germline CDR1 and CDR2 sequences are SGHTA and FQGNSA.

The CDR3 is CASSDNLGTGSTEAFF. CDR3 nucleotides: TGTGCCAGCAGCGACAACTTGGGGACAGGGAGCACTGAAGCTTTCTTT. The chain uses TRBV2 and TRBJ1-1; 9 bases line up with TRBD1. This CDR3 contains 16 residues. V dropped 6 bases and J dropped 4; count of bases not matched to a gene: 12. Germline V gene lookup returns CDR1 SNHLY and CDR2 FYNNEI.